This T cell receptor beta chain originates from a study of blood T cell repertoires in COVID-19. Only in-frame clones appear in the TCRdb table, and some are missing; sequencing was by immunoSEQ multiplex PCR. The sample lists roughly 250,000 clones; approximately 91% were seen once. This CDR3 is 15 amino acids long. Trimming took 3 bases from V and 6 from J, leaving 15 bases between them. Germline CDR1 and CDR2: LGHNA and YSLEER. The sample comprised PBMCs or T cells enriched from blood (not recorded which). The gene calls are TRBV4-3 and TRBJ2-4, with a weak D call TRBD2 (6 bases). The receptor comes from a woman between 40 and 50 years old with acute COVID-19. As DNA, the CDR3 is TGCGCCAGCAGCCAGGGGGGAAAAAACCTAAACATTCAGTACTTC. The encoded protein is CASSQGGKNLNIQYF.